This TCR beta chain stems from a study of T cell responses to AZD1222 COVID-19 vaccine. Turning to the study itself: Doses given second, at about 4 or about 12 weeks, were pooled. Study results and caveats: Increased Spike-specific TCR breadth and depth were observed after two AZD1222 doses. Repertoire samples came only from after the peak T cell response. Across spike, vaccine-associated CD4 TCRs were found, dominant at 160-218 and 743-854.

TCRdb's table, derived via immunoSEQ multiplex PCR, lists solely in-frame clones and lacks some. The table lists fewer than 110,000 clones, roughly nine tenths of them singletons. Note on this clone: The antigen is unknown.

This CDR3 is built from 14 residues. Germline V gene lookup returns CDR1 SNHLY and CDR2 FYNNEI. V gave up 0 bases and J gave up 4 bases, with 9 bases separating them. The rearrangement uses TRBV2 and TRBJ2-5, with D uncertain. The sequences come from peripheral blood, collected on day 0 of AZD1222 vaccination. The receptor's source is an adult in good health. CDR3 sequence: CASSEAPVLETQYF. The CDR3 nucleotides are TGTGCCAGCAGTGAAGCGCCAGTGTTAGAGACCCAGTACTTC.